This T cell receptor beta chain was identified during a study of cytomegalovirus exposure and HLA in healthy donors. Study-wide results and caveats: Later findings reportedly placed an Asian-associated ancestry cluster below the roughly 700-donor mean for N-insertions. The analysis excluded some indistinguishable V segments, including TRBV6-2 and TRBV6-3. Researchers reported in a later analysis that common viral pathogens appeared linked to several top clusters. An analysis that came later showed most CMV-associated TCR beta chains appearing HLA-restricted.

Comment on this clone: What it recognizes is unknown.

V lost 2 bases to trimming and J lost 9 bases; unmatched junction nucleotides: 4. The CDR3 contains 14 residues. Germline V gives CDR1 LGHNT, CDR2 FRNRAP. Researchers ran the PCR with 60 Vbeta and 13 Jbeta primers. Produced via immunoSEQ multiplex PCR; TCRdb's table is partial and in-frame only. Of 99,000 or so clones listed, around 74% are singletons. The material sequenced was PBMCs. The chain employs TRBV12-5 and TRBJ2-1; 10 positions match TRBD1. The receptor comes from a woman aged 40-49 years in good health and CMV-seropositive. The CDR3 region has the DNA TGTGCTAGTGGTTTGTTGACAGGGGGCGTTGAGCAGTTCTTC. Protein: CASGLLTGGVEQFF.